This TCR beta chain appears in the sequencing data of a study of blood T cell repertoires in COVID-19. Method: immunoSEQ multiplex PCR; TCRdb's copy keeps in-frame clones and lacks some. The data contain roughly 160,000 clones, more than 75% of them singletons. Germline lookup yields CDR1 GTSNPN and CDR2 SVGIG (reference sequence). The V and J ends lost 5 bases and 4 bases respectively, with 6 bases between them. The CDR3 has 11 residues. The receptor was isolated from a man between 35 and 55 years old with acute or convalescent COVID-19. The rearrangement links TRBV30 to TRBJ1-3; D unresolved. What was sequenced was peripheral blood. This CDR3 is CAWDWGNTIYF. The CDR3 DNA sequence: TGTGCCTGGGACTGGGGAAACACCATATATTTT.